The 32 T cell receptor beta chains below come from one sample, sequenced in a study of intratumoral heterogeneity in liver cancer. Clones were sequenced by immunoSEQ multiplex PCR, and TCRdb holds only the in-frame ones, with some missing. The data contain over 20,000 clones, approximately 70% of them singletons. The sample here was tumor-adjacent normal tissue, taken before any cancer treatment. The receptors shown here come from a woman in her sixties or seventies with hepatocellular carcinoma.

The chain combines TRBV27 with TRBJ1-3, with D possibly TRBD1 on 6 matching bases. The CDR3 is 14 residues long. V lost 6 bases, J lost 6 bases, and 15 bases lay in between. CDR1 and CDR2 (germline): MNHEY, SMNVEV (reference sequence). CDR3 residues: CASSPRGAPNTIYF. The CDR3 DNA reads TGTGCCAGCAGCCCTAGGGGGGCCCCAAACACCATATATTTT.

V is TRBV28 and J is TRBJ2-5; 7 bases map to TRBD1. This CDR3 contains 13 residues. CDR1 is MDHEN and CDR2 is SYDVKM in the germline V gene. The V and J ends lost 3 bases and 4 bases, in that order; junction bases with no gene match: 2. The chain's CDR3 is CASSFRDRETQYF. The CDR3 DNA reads TGTGCCAGCAGTTTTCGGGACAGAGAGACCCAGTACTTC.

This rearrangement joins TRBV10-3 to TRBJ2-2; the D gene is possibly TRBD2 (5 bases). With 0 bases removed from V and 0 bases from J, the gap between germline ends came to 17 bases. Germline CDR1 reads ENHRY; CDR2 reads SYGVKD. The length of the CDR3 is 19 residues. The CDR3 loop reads CAISESETTFKANTGELFF. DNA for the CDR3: TGTGCCATCAGTGAGTCTGAGACTACCTTCAAGGCGAACACCGGGGAGCTGTTTTTT.

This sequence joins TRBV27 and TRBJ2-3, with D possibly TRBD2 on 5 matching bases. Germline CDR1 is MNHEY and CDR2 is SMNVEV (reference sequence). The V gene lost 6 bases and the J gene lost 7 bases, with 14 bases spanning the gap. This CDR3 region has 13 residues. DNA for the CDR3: TGTGCCAGCAGGCAAGGGTCGGGGAATACGCAGTATTTT. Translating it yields CASRQGSGNTQYF.

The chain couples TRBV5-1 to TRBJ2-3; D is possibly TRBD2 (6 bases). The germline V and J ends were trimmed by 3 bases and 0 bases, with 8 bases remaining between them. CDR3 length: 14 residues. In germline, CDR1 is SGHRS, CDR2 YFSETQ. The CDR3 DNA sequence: TGCGCCAGCAGCTCGGAGGGCAGCACAGATACGCAGTATTTT. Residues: CASSSEGSTDTQYF.

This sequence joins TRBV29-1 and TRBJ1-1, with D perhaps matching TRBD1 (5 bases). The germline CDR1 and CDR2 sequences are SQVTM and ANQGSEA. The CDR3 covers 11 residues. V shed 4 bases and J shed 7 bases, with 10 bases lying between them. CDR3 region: CSVGQRHEAFF. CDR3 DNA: TGCAGCGTTGGACAGCGACATGAAGCTTTCTTT.

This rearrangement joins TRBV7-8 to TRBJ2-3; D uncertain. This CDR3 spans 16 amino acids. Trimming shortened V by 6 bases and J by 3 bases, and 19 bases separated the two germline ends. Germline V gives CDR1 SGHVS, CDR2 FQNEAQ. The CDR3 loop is CASSSRAGYQTDTQYF. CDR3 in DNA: TGTGCCAGCAGTTCCCGCGCAGGCTATCAGACAGATACGCAGTATTTT.

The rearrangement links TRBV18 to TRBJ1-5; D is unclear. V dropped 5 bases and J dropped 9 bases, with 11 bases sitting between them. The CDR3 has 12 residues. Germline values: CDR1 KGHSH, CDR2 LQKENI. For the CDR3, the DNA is TGTGCCAGCTCAAAGCCACAGTCGCCCCAGCATTTT. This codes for CASSKPQSPQHF.

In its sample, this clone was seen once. The CDR3 DNA sequence: TGTGCCATCAGTGAGGGGGGGGACAACTATGGCTACACCTTC. This encodes CAISEGGDNYGYTF. The gene calls are TRBV10-3 and TRBJ1-2, with D possibly TRBD1 on 5 matching bases. The CDR3 spans 14 residues. V lost 2 bases, J lost 2 bases, and 9 bases lay in between. Germline V gene data show CDR1 as ENHRY and CDR2 as SYGVKD.

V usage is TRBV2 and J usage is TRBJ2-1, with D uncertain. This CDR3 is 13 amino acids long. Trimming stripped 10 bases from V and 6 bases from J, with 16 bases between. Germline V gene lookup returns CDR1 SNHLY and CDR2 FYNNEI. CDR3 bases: TGTGCCACTAAACGAACTGCGGTCAATGAGCAGTTCTTC. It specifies CATKRTAVNEQFF.

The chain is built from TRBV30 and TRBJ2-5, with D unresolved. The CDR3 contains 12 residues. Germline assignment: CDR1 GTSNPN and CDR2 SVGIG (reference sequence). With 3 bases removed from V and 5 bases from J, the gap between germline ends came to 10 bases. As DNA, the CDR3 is TGTGCCTGGAGCTATAGAGCGGAGACCCAGTACTTC. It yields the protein CAWSYRAETQYF. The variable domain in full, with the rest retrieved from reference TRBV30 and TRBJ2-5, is SQTIHQWPATLVQPVGSPLSLECTVEGTSNPNLYWYRQAAGRGLQLLFYSVGIGQISSEVPQNLSASRPQDRQFILSSKKLLLSDSGFYLCAWSYRAETQYFGPGTRLLVL.

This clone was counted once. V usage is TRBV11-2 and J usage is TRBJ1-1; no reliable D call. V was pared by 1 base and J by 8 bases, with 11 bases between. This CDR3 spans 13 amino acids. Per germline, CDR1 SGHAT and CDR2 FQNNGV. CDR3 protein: CASSLVSSGEAFF. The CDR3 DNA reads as TGTGCCAGCAGCTTAGTAAGTTCGGGCGAAGCTTTCTTT.

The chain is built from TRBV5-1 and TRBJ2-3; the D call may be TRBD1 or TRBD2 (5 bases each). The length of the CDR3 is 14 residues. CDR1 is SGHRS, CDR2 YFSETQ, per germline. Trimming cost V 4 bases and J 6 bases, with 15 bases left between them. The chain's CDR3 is CASSLGTALDTQYF. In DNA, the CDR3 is TGCGCCAGCAGCCTAGGGACCGCTCTGGATACGCAGTATTTT. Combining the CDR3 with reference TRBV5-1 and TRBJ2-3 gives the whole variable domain KAGVTQTPRYLIKTRGQQVTLSCSPISGHRSVSWYQQTPGQGLQFLFEYFSETQRNKGNFPGRFSGRQFSNSRSEMNVSTLELGDSALYLCASSLGTALDTQYFGPGTRLTVL.

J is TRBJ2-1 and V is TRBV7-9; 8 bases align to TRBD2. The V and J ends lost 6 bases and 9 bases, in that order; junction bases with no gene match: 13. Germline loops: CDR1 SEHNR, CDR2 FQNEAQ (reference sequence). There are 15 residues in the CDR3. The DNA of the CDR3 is TGTGCCAGCAGTTCGGGGGGGCAAATTTTGGGTGAGCAGTTCTTC. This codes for CASSSGGQILGEQFF.

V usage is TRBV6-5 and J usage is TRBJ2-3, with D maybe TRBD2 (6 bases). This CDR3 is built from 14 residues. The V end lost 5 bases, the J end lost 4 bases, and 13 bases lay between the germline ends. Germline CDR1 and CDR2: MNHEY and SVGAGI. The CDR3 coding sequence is TGTGCCAGCAGTCAACGGAGGGGAGCAGATACGCAGTATTTT. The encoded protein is CASSQRRGADTQYF.

This CDR3 is CASSQENGRALEQFF. The CDR3 nucleotides read TGCGCCAGCAGCCAAGAAAATGGTAGGGCGCTTGAGCAGTTCTTC. The chain uses TRBV4-1 and TRBJ2-1, with D unresolved. The CDR3 covers 15 residues. CDR1 and CDR2 (germline): MGHRA, YSYEKL. The V end was cut by 0 bases, the J end by 9 bases, with 15 bases between.

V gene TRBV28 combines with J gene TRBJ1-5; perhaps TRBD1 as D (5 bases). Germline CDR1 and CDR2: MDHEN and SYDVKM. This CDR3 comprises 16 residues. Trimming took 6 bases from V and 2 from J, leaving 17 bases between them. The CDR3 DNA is TGTGCCAGCAGCCTTAAAGGGGTCTACCGCAATCAGCCCCAGCATTTT. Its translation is CASSLKGVYRNQPQHF.

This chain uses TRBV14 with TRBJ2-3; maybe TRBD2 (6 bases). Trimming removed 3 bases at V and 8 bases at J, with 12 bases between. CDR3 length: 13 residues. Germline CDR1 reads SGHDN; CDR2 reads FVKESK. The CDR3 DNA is TGTGCCAGCAGCCAGGCGAATAGCGGTACGCAGTATTTT. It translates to CASSQANSGTQYF.

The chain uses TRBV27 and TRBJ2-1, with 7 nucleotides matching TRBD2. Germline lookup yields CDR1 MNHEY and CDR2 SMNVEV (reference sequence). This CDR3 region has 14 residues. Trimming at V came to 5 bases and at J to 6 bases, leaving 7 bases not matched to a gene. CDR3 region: CASSLGTTSNEQFF. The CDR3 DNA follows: TGTGCCAGCAGTCTGGGGACTACCTCCAATGAGCAGTTCTTC.

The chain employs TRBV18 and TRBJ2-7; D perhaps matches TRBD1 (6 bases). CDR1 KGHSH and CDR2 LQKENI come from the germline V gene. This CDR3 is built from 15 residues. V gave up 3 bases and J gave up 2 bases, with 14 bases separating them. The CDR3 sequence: CASSPVQGGAYEQYF. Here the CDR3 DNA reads TGTGCCAGCTCACCCGTACAGGGCGGAGCCTACGAGCAGTACTTC.

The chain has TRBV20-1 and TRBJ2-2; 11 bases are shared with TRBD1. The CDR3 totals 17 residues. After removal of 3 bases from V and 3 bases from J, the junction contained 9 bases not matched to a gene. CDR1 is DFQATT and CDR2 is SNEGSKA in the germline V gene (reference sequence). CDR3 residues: CSASGTGGGVDTGELFF. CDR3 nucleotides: TGCAGTGCTAGTGGGACAGGGGGAGGTGTTGACACCGGGGAGCTGTTTTTT.

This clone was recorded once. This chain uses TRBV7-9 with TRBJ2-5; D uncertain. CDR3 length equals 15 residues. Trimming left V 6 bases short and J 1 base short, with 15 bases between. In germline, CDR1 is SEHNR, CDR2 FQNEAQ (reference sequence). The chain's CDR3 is CASRSSGSSQETQYF. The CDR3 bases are TGTGCCAGCAGAAGCTCGGGTTCCAGCCAAGAGACCCAGTACTTC.

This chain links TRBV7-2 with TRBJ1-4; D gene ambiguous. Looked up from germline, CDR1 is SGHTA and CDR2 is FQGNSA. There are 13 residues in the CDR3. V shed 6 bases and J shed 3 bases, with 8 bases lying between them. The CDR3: CASRGGSNEKLFF. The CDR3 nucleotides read TGTGCCAGCAGGGGAGGGTCTAATGAAAAACTGTTTTTT.

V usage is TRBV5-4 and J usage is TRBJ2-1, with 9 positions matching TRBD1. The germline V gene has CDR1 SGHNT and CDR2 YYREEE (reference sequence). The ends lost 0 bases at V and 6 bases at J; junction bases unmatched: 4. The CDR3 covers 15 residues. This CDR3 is CASSLGQGVGNEQFF. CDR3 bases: TGTGCCAGCAGCTTGGGACAGGGGGTAGGCAATGAGCAGTTCTTC.

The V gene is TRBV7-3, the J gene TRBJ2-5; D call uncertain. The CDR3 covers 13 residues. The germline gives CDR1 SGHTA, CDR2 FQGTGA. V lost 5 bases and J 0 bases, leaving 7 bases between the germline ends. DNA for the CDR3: TGTGCCAGCAGCGTGAACTACCAAGAGACCCAGTACTTC. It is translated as CASSVNYQETQYF.

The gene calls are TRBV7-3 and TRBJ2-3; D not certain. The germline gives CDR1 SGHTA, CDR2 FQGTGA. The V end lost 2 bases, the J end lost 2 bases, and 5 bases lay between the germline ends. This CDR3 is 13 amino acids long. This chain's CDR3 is CASSLYPTDTQYF. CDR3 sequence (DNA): TGTGCCAGCAGCTTATACCCCACAGATACGCAGTATTTT.

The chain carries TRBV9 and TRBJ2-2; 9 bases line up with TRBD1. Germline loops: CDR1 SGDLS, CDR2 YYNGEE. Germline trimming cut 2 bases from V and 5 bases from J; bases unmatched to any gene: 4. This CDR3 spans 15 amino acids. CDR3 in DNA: TGTGCCAGCAGCGTGGGGACAGGGCGGACCGGGGAGCTGTTTTTT. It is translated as CASSVGTGRTGELFF. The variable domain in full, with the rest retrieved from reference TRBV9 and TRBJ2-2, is DSGVTQTPKHLITATGQRVTLRCSPRSGDLSVYWYQQSLDQGLQFLIQYYNGEERAKGNILERFSAQQFPDLHSELNLSSLELGDSALYFCASSVGTGRTGELFFGEGSRLTVL.

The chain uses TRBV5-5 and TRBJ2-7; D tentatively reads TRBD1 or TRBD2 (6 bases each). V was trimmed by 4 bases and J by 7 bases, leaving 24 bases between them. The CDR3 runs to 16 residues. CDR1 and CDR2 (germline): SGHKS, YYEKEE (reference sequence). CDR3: CASSPEGSTGLGEQYF. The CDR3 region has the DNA TGTGCCAGCAGCCCGGAGGGCTCTACAGGGCTGGGAGAGCAGTACTTC.

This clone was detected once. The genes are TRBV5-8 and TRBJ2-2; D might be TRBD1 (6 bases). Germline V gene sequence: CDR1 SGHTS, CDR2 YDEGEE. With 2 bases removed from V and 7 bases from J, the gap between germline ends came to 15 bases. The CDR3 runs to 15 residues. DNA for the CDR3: TGTGCCAGCAGCTTCGGACAGTTCGTTAACGGGGAGCTGTTTTTT. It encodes CASSFGQFVNGELFF.

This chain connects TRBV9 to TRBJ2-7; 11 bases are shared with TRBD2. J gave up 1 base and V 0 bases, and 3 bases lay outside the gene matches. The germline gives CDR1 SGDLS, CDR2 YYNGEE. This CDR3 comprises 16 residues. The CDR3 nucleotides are TGTGCCAGCAGCGTAGCCGGGACTAGCGGTTCCTACGAGCAGTACTTC. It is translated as CASSVAGTSGSYEQYF.

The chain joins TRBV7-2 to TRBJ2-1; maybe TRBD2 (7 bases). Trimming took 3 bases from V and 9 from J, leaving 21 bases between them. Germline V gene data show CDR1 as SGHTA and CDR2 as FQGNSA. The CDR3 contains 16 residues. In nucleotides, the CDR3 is TGTGCCAGCAGCTTCCCCTGGACGATAGGGGGGGGTGAGCAGTTCTTC. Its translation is CASSFPWTIGGGEQFF.

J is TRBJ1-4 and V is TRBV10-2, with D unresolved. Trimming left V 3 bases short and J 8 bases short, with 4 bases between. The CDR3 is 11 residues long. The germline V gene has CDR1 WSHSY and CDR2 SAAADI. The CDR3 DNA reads TGCGCCAGCAGTGACTGGGAAAAACTGTTTTTT. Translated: CASSDWEKLFF.